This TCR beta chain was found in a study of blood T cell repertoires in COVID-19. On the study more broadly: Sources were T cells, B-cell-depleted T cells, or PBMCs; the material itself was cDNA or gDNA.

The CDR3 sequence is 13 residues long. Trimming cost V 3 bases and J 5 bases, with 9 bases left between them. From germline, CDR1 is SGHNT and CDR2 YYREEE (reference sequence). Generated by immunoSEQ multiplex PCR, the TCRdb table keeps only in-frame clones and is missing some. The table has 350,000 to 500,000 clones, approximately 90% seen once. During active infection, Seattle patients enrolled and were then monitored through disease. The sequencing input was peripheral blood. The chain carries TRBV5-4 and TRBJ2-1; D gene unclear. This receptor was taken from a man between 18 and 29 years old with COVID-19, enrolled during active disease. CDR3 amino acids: CASSSREHNEQFF. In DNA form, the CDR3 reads TGTGCCAGCAGCTCTCGAGAGCACAATGAGCAGTTCTTC.